Below, 4 T cell receptor beta chains from the same sample are listed, as sequenced in a study of T-cell reconstitution after alpha-beta-depleted transplantation in children. Using unique molecular identifiers, the investigators prepared the TCRbeta library. TCRdb passed the PCR reads through MiXCR, listing each CDR3 protein once. Of just under 550,000 distinct CDR3 sequences listed, 15% to 20% are singletons. Here the sequenced sample was PBMCs from the stem cell graft donor, taken from the stem cell graft. All receptors come from a human donor who donated a stem cell graft to a child with acute lymphoblastic leukemia.

V is TRBV20-1 and J is TRBJ1-2; no definite D call. The V gene lost 3 bases and the J gene lost 8 bases, with 13 bases spanning the gap. Per the germline V gene, CDR1 is DFQATT and CDR2 is SNEGSKA (reference sequence). The CDR3 runs to 12 residues. The CDR3, as DNA: TGCAGTGCTAGGGTTCAGGCCTACGGCTACACCTTC. This codes for CSARVQAYGYTF.

The V call is TRBV20-1, the J call TRBJ1-5; D uncertain. CDR1 and CDR2 (germline): DFQATT, SNEGSKA (reference sequence). There are 14 residues in the CDR3. Trimming removed 5 bases at V and 6 bases at J, with 17 bases between. The chain's CDR3 is CSAPLFRAGQPQHF. CDR3 DNA: TGCAGTGCTCCTCTGTTCCGGGCAGGTCAGCCCCAGCATTTT.

This clonotype was seen a few times. The rearrangement joins TRBV29-1 to TRBJ1-5, with TRBD1 matching over 7 bases. The V gene's germline CDR1 is SQVTM and CDR2 ANQGSEA. This CDR3 region has 14 residues. V was pared by 6 bases and J by 2 bases, with 7 bases of the junction left unmatched. The CDR3 reads CSVGTAAGNQPQHF. CDR3 coding DNA: TGCAGCGTCGGGACAGCCGCCGGCAATCAGCCCCAGCATTTT.

This chain uses TRBV20-1 with TRBJ2-3; 13 nucleotides align to TRBD2. Germline V gene data show CDR1 as DFQATT and CDR2 as SNEGSKA (reference sequence). The CDR3 is 15 residues long. V shed 4 bases, J shed 3 bases, and the junction held 4 bases outside the gene matches. The CDR3 DNA reads as TGCAGTGCTACTCAACTAGCGGGGGGGACAGATACGCAGTATTTT. Its protein product is CSATQLAGGTDTQYF.